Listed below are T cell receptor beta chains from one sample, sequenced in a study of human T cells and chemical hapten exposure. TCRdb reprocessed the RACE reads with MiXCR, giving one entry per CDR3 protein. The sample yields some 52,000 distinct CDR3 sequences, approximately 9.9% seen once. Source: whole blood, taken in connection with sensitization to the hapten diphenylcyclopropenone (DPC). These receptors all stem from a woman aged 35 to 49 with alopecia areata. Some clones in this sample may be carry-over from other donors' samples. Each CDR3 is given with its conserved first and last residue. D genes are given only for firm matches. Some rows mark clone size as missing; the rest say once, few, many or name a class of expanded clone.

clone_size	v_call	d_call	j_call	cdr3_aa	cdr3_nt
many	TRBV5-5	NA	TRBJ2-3	CASSHRDGYTDTQYF	TGTGCCAGCAGCCACCGGGACGGTTACACAGATACGCAGTATTTT
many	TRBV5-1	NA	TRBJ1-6	CASSLEGADSPLHF	TGCGCCAGCAGCTTGGAAGGGGCCGATTCACCCCTCCACTTT
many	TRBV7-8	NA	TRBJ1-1	CASSLRWADMNTEAFF	TGTGCCAGCAGCTTAAGGTGGGCAGACATGAACACTGAAGCTTTCTTT
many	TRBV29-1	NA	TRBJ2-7	CSVEGQSLEEQYF	TGCAGCGTTGAAGGGCAGAGCTTAGAAGAGCAGTACTTC
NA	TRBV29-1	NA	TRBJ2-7	CSVEAGLGSYEQYF	TGCAGCGTTGAAGCAGGTCTAGGCTCCTACGAGCAGTACTTC
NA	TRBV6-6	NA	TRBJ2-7	CASSYTTTRKLTYEQYF	TGTGCCAGCAGTTACACTACGACCCGGAAGCTGACGTACGAGCAGTACTTC
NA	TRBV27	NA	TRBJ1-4	CASSFDSYNEKLFF	TGTGCCAGCAGTTTTGACAGCTATAATGAAAAACTGTTTTTT
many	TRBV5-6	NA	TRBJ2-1	CASSLWRGVSYNEQFF	TGTGCCAGCAGCTTGTGGCGCGGAGTCTCCTACAATGAGCAGTTCTTC
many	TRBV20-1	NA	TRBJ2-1	CSARANLGHYNEQFF	TGCAGTGCTAGGGCGAACTTGGGGCATTACAATGAGCAGTTCTTC
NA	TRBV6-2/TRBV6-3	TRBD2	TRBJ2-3	CASSESGRGTDTQYF	TGTGCCAGCAGTGAGAGCGGGAGGGGCACAGATACGCAGTATTTT
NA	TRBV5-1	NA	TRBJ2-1	CASSLGGPYNEQFF	TGCGCCAGCAGCTTGGGGGGCCCCTACAATGAGCAGTTCTTC
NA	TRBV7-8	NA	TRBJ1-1	CASSLREMNTEAFF	TGTGCCAGCAGCTTAAGAGAGATGAACACTGAAGCTTTCTTT
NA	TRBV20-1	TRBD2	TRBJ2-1	CSARDSPSGRDEQFF	TGCAGTGCTAGAGATAGTCCTAGCGGGAGAGATGAGCAGTTCTTC
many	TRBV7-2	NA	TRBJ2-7	CASSLAGGAWEQYF	TGTGCCAGCAGCTTAGCGGGGGGGGCTTGGGAGCAGTACTTC
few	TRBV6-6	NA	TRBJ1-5	CASSSPEEQPQHF	TGTGCCAGCAGTTCCCCAGAGGAACAGCCCCAGCATTTT
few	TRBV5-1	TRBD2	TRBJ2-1	CASRPTSGTYNEQFF	TGCGCCAGCAGGCCAACTAGCGGGACCTACAATGAGCAGTTCTTC